This entry lists 27 T cell receptor beta chains sequenced from one sample in a study of human T cells and chemical hapten exposure. Time point denoted: pre-sensitization, week 0. The treatment denotes: therapeutic diphenylcyclopropenone sensitization with weekly scalp DPC. MiXCR was run by TCRdb on the RACE reads, yielding one entry per CDR3 protein. The table records approximately 77,000 distinct CDR3 sequences, about 15% of them present only once. The material was whole blood, obtained in connection with sensitization to the hapten diphenylcyclopropenone (DPC). These receptors were obtained from a woman aged 45-65 years with alopecia areata. Some clones in this sample may be carry-over from other donors' samples.

This clonotype was seen a handful of times. This chain uses TRBV11-2 with TRBJ1-3; D remains unclear. This CDR3 comprises 15 residues. V lost 5 bases and J lost 2, with 13 bases in between. Germline-derived CDR1 and CDR2 are SGHAT and FQNNGV. Here the CDR3 reads CASSLTDAPGNTIYF. CDR3 nucleotides: TGTGCCAGCAGCCTCACGGACGCACCTGGAAACACCATATATTTT. Combining the CDR3 with reference TRBV11-2 and TRBJ1-3 gives the whole variable domain EAGVAQSPRYKIIEKRQSVAFWCNPISGHATLYWYQQILGQGPKLLIQFQNNGVVDDSQLPKDRFSAERLKGVDSTLKIQPAKLEDSAVYLCASSLTDAPGNTIYFGEGSWLTVV.

J is TRBJ1-1 and V is TRBV29-1; D call uncertain. The CDR3 loop spans 12 amino acids. The germline CDR1 and CDR2 sequences are SQVTM and ANQGSEA. V was trimmed by 3 bases and J by 8 bases, leaving 13 bases between them. The CDR3 nucleotides read TGCAGCGTTGACCCCAATAACTCCGAAGCTTTCTTT. It codes for CSVDPNNSEAFF.

Details on this clonotype: An end of the junction does not agree with germline; a read error may underlie this. V gene TRBV11-2 combines with J gene TRBJ2-1; 9 positions match TRBD1. This CDR3 spans 11 amino acids. Germline assignment: CDR1 SGHAT and CDR2 FQNNGV. Written as DNA, the CDR3 is TGTGCCAGCAGCTTCCCGGGACAGGGTCTATTC. The encoded protein is CASSFPGQGLF.

This clonotype was found a few times. The chain combines TRBV6-5 with TRBJ2-3; tentatively, D is TRBD2 (5 bases). Germline CDR1 is MNHEY and CDR2 is SVGAGI. Trimming took off 2 bases at V and 1 base at J, with 13 bases between the two ends. The CDR3 is 16 residues long. CDR3: CASSYGLRGRTDTQYF. The DNA of the CDR3 is TGTGCCAGCAGTTACGGTTTACGGGGTCGCACAGATACGCAGTATTTT.

This clonotype was counted between two and nine times. V and J are TRBV28 and TRBJ2-3, with TRBD2 identical over 15 bases. Germline CDR1 reads MDHEN; CDR2 reads SYDVKM. V was pared by 2 bases and J by 2 bases, with 2 bases of the junction left unmatched. The CDR3 extends over 17 amino acids. The CDR3 DNA reads TGTGCCAGCAGTTTAGGACTAGCGGGAGGGCCCACAGATACGCAGTATTTT. This gives the protein CASSLGLAGGPTDTQYF. The whole variable domain, remainder taken from reference TRBV28 and TRBJ2-3, is DVKVTQSSRYLVKRTGEKVFLECVQDMDHENMFWYRQDPGLGLRLIYFSYDVKMKEKGDIPEGYSVSREKKERFSLILESASTNQTSMYLCASSLGLAGGPTDTQYFGPGTRLTVL.

The V and J genes are TRBV29-1 and TRBJ1-1; 10 bases match TRBD1. Germline CDR1 and CDR2: SQVTM and ANQGSEA. This CDR3 is 14 amino acids long. Trimming removed 6 bases from V and 0 bases from J; junction bases left unmatched: 4. DNA of the CDR3: TGCAGCGTCGGACAGGGGGTATTGAACACTGAAGCTTTCTTT. Encoded protein: CSVGQGVLNTEAFF.

CDR3 amino acids: CASTFRGQETQYF. Here the CDR3 DNA reads TGTGCCAGCACCTTTAGGGGACAAGAGACCCAGTACTTC. This chain uses TRBV12-3 or TRBV12-4 with TRBJ2-5, with D perhaps TRBD1 (5 bases). Trimming pared 7 bases from V and 2 bases from J, leaving 11 bases between. This CDR3 is built from 13 residues.

This clonotype is a singleton in its sample. This chain connects TRBV7-6 to TRBJ1-1; D possibly corresponds to TRBD1 (5 bases). CDR1 is SGHVS and CDR2 is FNYEAQ in the germline V gene. The CDR3 has 13 amino acids. V was shortened by 1 base and J by 6 bases, with 9 bases between the two germline ends. Here the CDR3 reads CASSLGGIAEAFF. The CDR3, as DNA: TGTGCCAGCAGCTTAGGGGGGATCGCTGAAGCTTTCTTT.

The chain uses TRBV11-2 and TRBJ1-2; D ambiguous. CDR3 length equals 13 residues. The germline V and J ends were trimmed by 7 bases and 7 bases, with 16 bases remaining between them. Germline CDR1 is SGHAT and CDR2 is FQNNGV. CDR3 residues: CASTTLRESGYTF. Here the CDR3 DNA reads TGTGCCAGCACAACCCTGAGGGAGAGTGGCTACACCTTC. The full variable domain, rest sourced from reference TRBV11-2 and TRBJ1-2, is EAGVAQSPRYKIIEKRQSVAFWCNPISGHATLYWYQQILGQGPKLLIQFQNNGVVDDSQLPKDRFSAERLKGVDSTLKIQPAKLEDSAVYLCASTTLRESGYTFGSGTRLTVV.

A single count supports this clonotype. The chain links TRBV7-2 to TRBJ2-1; TRBD1 aligns across 12 bases. Germline trimming cut 5 bases from V and 9 bases from J; bases unmatched to any gene: 5. This CDR3 is 14 amino acids long. The germline V gene has CDR1 SGHTA and CDR2 FQGNSA. CDR3 coding DNA: TGTGCCAGCAGCCCGGGACAGGGGGCAGTTGAGCAGTTCTTC. Protein product: CASSPGQGAVEQFF.

Many counts were recorded for this clonotype. The CDR3 spells CASSLRGLVAVEQYF. DNA for the CDR3: TGTGCCAGTTCACTACGTGGCTTGGTGGCCGTCGAGCAGTACTTC. The chain joins TRBV28 to TRBJ2-7; no clear D gene. V was trimmed by 9 bases and J by 6 bases, leaving 24 bases between them. The CDR3 sequence is 15 residues long. CDR1 is MDHEN, CDR2 SYDVKM, per germline.

This chain links TRBV28 with TRBJ2-5, with TRBD1 as a possible D gene (6 bases). The V gene lost 8 bases and the J gene lost 3 bases, with 13 bases spanning the gap. Germline CDR1 and CDR2: MDHEN and SYDVKM. The CDR3 spans 13 residues. CDR3 in amino acids: CASSYRVKETQYF. The DNA of the CDR3 is TGTGCCAGCTCCTACAGGGTAAAAGAGACCCAGTACTTC.

This clonotype turned up a few times. The chain couples TRBV6-5 to TRBJ1-6; tentatively, D is TRBD1 (5 bases). The CDR3 is 13 amino acids. Germline CDR1 MNHEY, CDR2 SVGAGI. V shed 6 bases and J shed 10 bases, with 13 bases lying between them. The CDR3 here is CASSPEGWSPLHF. CDR3 coding DNA: TGTGCCAGCAGCCCAGAGGGGTGGTCACCCCTCCACTTT.

This clonotype was recorded many times. The rearrangement uses TRBV29-1 and TRBJ2-1; the D is unclear. CDR3 length equals 14 residues. The V gene lost 4 bases and the J gene lost 0 bases, with 10 bases spanning the gap. Germline loops: CDR1 SQVTM, CDR2 ANQGSEA. The chain's CDR3 is CSVARLISYNEQFF. CDR3 sequence (DNA): TGCAGCGTTGCTCGGCTGATCTCCTACAATGAGCAGTTCTTC.

This clonotype was seen only a few times. This chain uses TRBV10-2 with TRBJ1-1; unclear D gene. The germline V gene has CDR1 WSHSY and CDR2 SAAADI. V dropped 6 bases and J dropped 0 bases, with 11 bases sitting between them. This CDR3 region has 14 residues. The CDR3 DNA is TGCGCCAGCAGCGGTATGGCCTTGAACACTGAAGCTTTCTTT. It is translated as CASSGMALNTEAFF.

This chain links TRBV23-1 with TRBJ2-1, with D perhaps TRBD1 (6 bases). TRBV23-1 is marked as an open reading frame, function uncertain. The CDR3 is 15 amino acids. V shed 2 bases and J shed 4 bases, with 12 bases lying between them. The DNA of the CDR3 is TGCGCCAGCAGTCAAAGGCAGGGGCGATACAATGAGCAGTTCTTC. Its protein product is CASSQRQGRYNEQFF.

This chain links TRBV5-1 with TRBJ1-1, with 7 bases matching TRBD1. CDR3 length equals 18 residues. Germline lookup yields CDR1 SGHRS and CDR2 YFSETQ. J lost 2 bases, V lost 4 bases, and 17 bases had no gene match. The CDR3 region has the DNA TGCGCCAGCAGCCCAAGGCCCGCAGGGAGGGACAGCAACACTGAAGCTTTCTTT. Translated, it gives CASSPRPAGRDSNTEAFF.

The chain uses TRBV20-1 and TRBJ1-4; 7 positions match TRBD1. The CDR3 is 14 residues long. Germline lookup yields CDR1 DFQATT and CDR2 SNEGSKA (reference sequence). V dropped 3 bases and J dropped 4; count of bases not matched to a gene: 5. CDR3 DNA sequence: TGCAGTGCTAGGGTACAGGGGAATAATGAAAAACTGTTTTTT. Translated, it gives CSARVQGNNEKLFF.

This clonotype was counted a few times. The chain uses TRBV4-2 and TRBJ1-3; no definite D call. The CDR3 spans 15 residues. From germline, CDR1 is LGHNA and CDR2 YNFKEQ. Trimming stripped 0 bases from V and 6 bases from J, with 12 bases between. Here the CDR3 DNA reads TGTGCCAGCAGCCAAGATCGATACGACATAAACACCATATATTTT. It translates to CASSQDRYDINTIYF.

This clonotype was seen a few times. The V gene is TRBV3-1, the J gene TRBJ2-1; TRBD2 agrees at 12 bases. Germline values: CDR1 LGHDT, CDR2 YNNKEL (reference sequence). The CDR3 is 14 residues long. V trimming: 1 base; J trimming: 9 bases; junction bases outside the gene matches: 1. The CDR3, as DNA: TGTGCCAGCAGCCAAGCTAGCGGGAGGGGTGAGCAGTTCTTC. Residues: CASSQASGRGEQFF.

This clonotype was counted many times. The chain links TRBV6-1 to TRBJ1-2; D might be TRBD1 (5 bases). This CDR3 has 15 residues. V dropped 3 bases and J dropped 4 bases, with 15 bases sitting between them. Germline V gene lookup returns CDR1 MNHNS and CDR2 SASEGT. CDR3 coding DNA: TGTGCCAGCAGTGATCTCTCGGGGGACCCCTATGGCTACACCTTC. Amino acid sequence: CASSDLSGDPYGYTF.

This clonotype was detected only a few times. This CDR3 reads CASSLVPRAYDEQYF. CDR3 nucleotide sequence: TGTGCCAGCAGCTTAGTACCCAGGGCATATGACGAGCAGTACTTC. The rearrangement joins TRBV7-9 to TRBJ2-7, with D possibly matching TRBD1 (5 bases). Between the trimmed V and J ends, which lost 1 base and 5 bases, there was a span of 15 bases. CDR1 and CDR2 (germline): SEHNR, FQNEAQ (reference sequence). This CDR3 comprises 15 residues.

The CDR3 loop is CASSRLPYSNQPQHF. The CDR3 DNA reads as TGTGCCAGCAGCCGCTTACCTTATAGCAATCAGCCCCAGCATTTT. V is TRBV9 and J is TRBJ1-5; D is ambiguous. Germline V gene sequence: CDR1 SGDLS, CDR2 YYNGEE. V shed 4 bases and J shed 0 bases, with 11 bases lying between them. The CDR3 totals 15 residues.

Remarks on this clonotype: A single base separates this from a much larger clone, so it may be a read error. V usage is TRBV6-6 and J usage is TRBJ2-3; D might be TRBD2 (5 bases). Germline V lookup: CDR1 MNHNY, CDR2 SVGAGI (reference sequence). The CDR3 totals 16 residues. The CDR3, as DNA: TGTGCCAGCAGTTCCAGACTCGAATCTAGCACAGATGCGCAGTATTTT. It codes for CASSSRLESSTDAQYF.

J is TRBJ1-6 and V is TRBV29-1; the match to TRBD1 covers 10 bases. V shed 5 bases and J 6 bases; nucleotides not matched to a gene: 1. This CDR3 has 13 residues. Germline V gene lookup returns CDR1 SQVTM and CDR2 ANQGSEA. The CDR3: CSVRDRGNSPLHF. DNA of the CDR3: TGCAGCGTTAGGGACAGGGGTAATTCACCCCTCCACTTT.

This clonotype was seen more than once but under ten times. J is TRBJ2-1 and V is TRBV4-1, with 11 nucleotides matching TRBD2. After removal of 4 bases from V and 6 bases from J, the junction contained 2 bases not matched to a gene. The CDR3 runs to 14 residues. Germline V gene lookup returns CDR1 MGHRA and CDR2 YSYEKL. The CDR3 coding sequence is TGCGCCAGCAGCCGCGGGACTAGCGGCAATGAGCAGTTCTTC. Encoded protein: CASSRGTSGNEQFF.

In its sample, this clonotype was seen many times. The chain combines TRBV7-9 with TRBJ2-3; D unresolved. The V gene's germline CDR1 is SEHNR and CDR2 FQNEAQ (reference sequence). The CDR3 loop spans 15 amino acids. The V end was cut by 0 bases, the J end by 0 bases, with 7 bases between. The CDR3 nucleotides read TGTGCCAGCAGCTTAGCGGGCGCAAGCACAGATACGCAGTATTTT. Its translation is CASSLAGASTDTQYF.